The sequence of this T cell receptor (beta chain) was determined in a study of blood T cells in healthy people across ages. Findings and caveats of the study: Not knowing donor CMV status may have confounded expanded clonotype changes. The fall in TCR beta diversity per million T cells was roughly linear with age. Versus aged donors, long-lived donors had higher diversity and more naive CD4+ cells.

Peripheral blood samples of 9.5 to 10 milliliters were drawn from each donor. As regards this clonotype: Its antigen is not known.

Combining a sample-barcoded 5' primer with a J-beta primer mix, a second PCR ran for roughly 7 to 12 cycles. MiXCR, run by TCRdb on the 5' RACE reads, gives a single entry per CDR3 protein. This sample has 600,000 or so distinct CDR3 sequences; less than 60% occur once, and the top ten carry around 24%. Trimming pared 6 bases from V and 4 bases from J, leaving 9 bases between. CDR3 length equals 13 residues. Germline V CDR1 and CDR2: MNHEY, SVGEGT. Sequenced sample: blood. The chain joins TRBV6-2 or TRBV6-3 to TRBJ2-2, with a weak D call TRBD1 (6 bases). The receptor comes from an elderly man in good health. The CDR3 loop is CASSTDSTGELFF. The CDR3 bases are TGTGCCAGCAGCACGGACAGCACCGGGGAGCTGTTTTTT.